This passage covers 27 T cell receptor beta chains from one sample sequenced in a study of blood T cell repertoires in COVID-19. The table came from immunoSEQ multiplex PCR; TCRdb's copy has only in-frame clones and leaves some out. This table has more than 150,000 clones, roughly four fifths appearing once. Sequencing was done on a sample of peripheral blood. These receptor sequences come from a woman older than 75 with COVID-19, enrolled during active disease.

V usage is TRBV7-6 and J usage is TRBJ2-5; 10 bases map to TRBD2. Germline CDR1 and CDR2: SGHVS and FNYEAQ. Unmatched junction bases numbered 5, after V lost 4 bases and J lost 0 bases. This CDR3 is 16 amino acids long. The CDR3 sequence: CASSSLLAGNQETQYF. The DNA of the CDR3 is TGTGCCAGCAGCTCCTTACTAGCGGGAAACCAAGAGACCCAGTACTTC.

The V call is TRBV28, the J call TRBJ1-2, with 8 bases lining up with TRBD1. Germline-derived CDR1 and CDR2 are MDHEN and SYDVKM. The CDR3 length is 15 residues. V was pared by 7 bases and J by 4 bases, with 11 bases of the junction left unmatched. As DNA, the CDR3 is TGTGCCAGCATCAATTGGGGGGACAGGAGCTATGGCTACACCTTC. Translating gives CASINWGDRSYGYTF.

The chain combines TRBV7-2 with TRBJ2-7; 9 bases align to TRBD1. Unmatched junction bases numbered 8, after V lost 5 bases and J lost 3 bases. In germline, CDR1 is SGHTA, CDR2 FQGNSA. The CDR3 spans 15 residues. CDR3 amino acids: CASSLDRGELYEQYF. In nucleotides, the CDR3 is TGTGCCAGCAGCCTCGACAGGGGGGAACTCTACGAGCAGTACTTC.

The chain joins TRBV6-7 to TRBJ2-1, with a weak D call TRBD2 (6 bases). TRBV6-7 is recorded as an ORF, its role being uncertain. V dropped 0 bases and J dropped 0 bases, with 15 bases sitting between them. CDR3 length: 18 amino acids. The CDR3 loop is CASSYSGGLPRSYNEQFF. The CDR3 nucleotides read TGTGCCAGCAGTTACTCGGGGGGTCTCCCCCGCTCCTACAATGAGCAGTTCTTC.

The chain combines TRBV6-1 with TRBJ1-1, with D unresolved. Deletions cut 5 bases from V and 2 bases from J, with 6 bases between. CDR3 length: 12 amino acids. The V gene's germline CDR1 is MNHNS and CDR2 SASEGT. The CDR3 DNA sequence: TGTGCCAGCAGTAAGCCAAACACTGAAGCTTTCTTT. Protein product: CASSKPNTEAFF.

The chain links TRBV6-5 to TRBJ1-4, with a weak D call TRBD1 (6 bases). CDR1 MNHEY and CDR2 SVGAGI come from the germline V gene. The length of the CDR3 is 13 residues. The germline V and J ends were trimmed by 8 bases and 7 bases, with 14 bases remaining between them. For the CDR3, the DNA is TGTGCCAGCTGGCGCAGGGGAAGTGAAAAACTGTTTTTT. Translated, it gives CASWRRGSEKLFF.

The gene calls are TRBV6-6 and TRBJ2-7; 10 bases fit TRBD1. Germline loops: CDR1 MNHNY, CDR2 SVGAGI (reference sequence). The CDR3 has 12 amino acids. CDR3 nucleotide sequence: TGTGCTCTGGGGACAGGGGCCTACGAGCAGTACTTC. Translation: CALGTGAYEQYF.

The genes are TRBV21-1 and TRBJ1-4. TRBV21-1 is termed a pseudogene. CDR3 size: 16 residues. The CDR3 loop is CASSKAPAAGNEKLFF. CDR3 sequence (DNA): TGTGCCAGCAGCAAAGCCCCAGCGGCGGGGAATGAAAAACTGTTTTTT.

The CDR3 here is CASSLVQGAWAKNIQYF. DNA for the CDR3: TGTGCCAGCAGCTTGGTCCAGGGGGCCTGGGCCAAAAACATTCAGTACTTC. This chain uses TRBV11-3 with TRBJ2-4, with TRBD1 matching 8 bases. This CDR3 is 17 amino acids long. The V segment lost 3 bases and the J segment 1 base; nucleotides outside the gene matches: 8. Germline-derived CDR1 and CDR2 are SGHNT and YENEEA.

This sequence joins TRBV5-4 and TRBJ2-1; tentatively, D is TRBD1 (5 bases). The V and J ends lost 0 bases and 5 bases respectively, with 9 bases between them. The CDR3 contains 14 residues. CDR1 and CDR2 from the germline V gene are SGHNT and YYREEE (reference sequence). DNA for the CDR3: TGTGCCAGCAGCTTGGTTCAGGGTCACAATGAGCAGTTCTTC. Translated: CASSLVQGHNEQFF.

This sequence joins TRBV7-2 and TRBJ1-2; maybe TRBD1 (5 bases). The CDR3 has 18 residues. V lost 5 bases to trimming and J lost 1 base, with 23 bases between them. Germline V gene sequence: CDR1 SGHTA, CDR2 FQGNSA. For the CDR3, the DNA is TGTGCCAGCAGCCCATACCCCACTGACAGACTCAGTAACTATGGCTACACCTTC. Protein sequence: CASSPYPTDRLSNYGYTF.

The gene calls are TRBV2 and TRBJ2-1, with 7 bases that match TRBD2. The germline CDR1 and CDR2 sequences are SNHLY and FYNNEI. CDR3 length equals 15 residues. Trimming cost V 4 bases and J 7 bases; bases outside gene matches: 10. CDR3: CASSVLPGGRNEQFF. CDR3 in DNA: TGTGCCAGCAGTGTACTACCGGGGGGTAGGAATGAGCAGTTCTTC.

V usage is TRBV14 and J usage is TRBJ1-5; D perhaps matches TRBD1 (6 bases). V gave up 6 bases and J gave up 6 bases, with 12 bases separating them. The CDR3 covers 13 residues. Germline assignment: CDR1 SGHDN and CDR2 FVKESK. CDR3 protein: CASSPTGSQPQHF. The CDR3 region has the DNA TGTGCCAGCAGTCCTACAGGGAGTCAGCCCCAGCATTTT.

CDR3 protein: CASSVRGRGSNEQFF. In DNA form, the CDR3 reads TGTGCCAGCAGCGTACGGGGCAGGGGGAGCAATGAGCAGTTCTTC. The chain links TRBV9 to TRBJ2-1, with TRBD1 matching 7 bases. There are 15 residues in the CDR3. V gave up 1 base and J gave up 6 bases; unmatched junction bases: 7. CDR1 SGDLS and CDR2 YYNGEE come from the germline V gene.

The rearrangement joins TRBV5-1 to TRBJ2-2; D is perhaps TRBD2 (6 bases). This CDR3 spans 14 amino acids. Trimming left V 1 base short and J 6 bases short, with 10 bases between. Per the germline V gene, CDR1 is SGHRS and CDR2 is YFSETQ. CDR3 protein: CASSLSGDAGELFF. As DNA, the CDR3 is TGCGCCAGCAGCTTGTCGGGAGACGCCGGGGAGCTGTTTTTT.

J is TRBJ2-2 and V is TRBV5-1; maybe TRBD1 (5 bases). The ends were cut back, 0 bases at V and 2 bases at J, with 14 bases in the middle. This CDR3 comprises 17 residues. The germline V gene has CDR1 SGHRS and CDR2 YFSETQ. The CDR3: CASSLDQGQGNTGELFF. The DNA for the CDR3 is TGCGCCAGCAGCTTGGATCAGGGTCAGGGCAACACCGGGGAGCTGTTTTTT.

The rearrangement links TRBV5-4 to TRBJ1-2; unclear D gene. Germline-derived CDR1 and CDR2 are SGHNT and YYREEE (reference sequence). The CDR3 spans 12 residues. V lost 2 bases, J lost 9 bases, and 11 bases lay in between. The DNA for the CDR3 is TGTGCCAGCAGCTTTGGTTTACAGAGCTACACCTTC. Protein sequence: CASSFGLQSYTF.

The chain links TRBV5-1 to TRBJ1-1, with D unresolved. V was shortened by 4 bases and J by 7 bases, with 17 bases between the two germline ends. Germline values: CDR1 SGHRS, CDR2 YFSETQ. The CDR3 is 14 amino acids. CDR3 residues: CASSVGPLGGEAFF. In nucleotides, the CDR3 is TGCGCCAGCAGCGTAGGGCCCCTCGGAGGTGAAGCTTTCTTT.

This clone was seen just once. The rearrangement links TRBV28 to TRBJ2-1; 9 bases agree with TRBD2. Trimming cost V 7 bases and J 7 bases; bases outside gene matches: 11. The CDR3 extends over 15 amino acids. Germline loops: CDR1 MDHEN, CDR2 SYDVKM. The CDR3 DNA reads TGTGCCAGCATCGATAGCGGGAGTGCCCGTAATGAGCAGTTCTTC. Its protein is CASIDSGSARNEQFF.

The chain is built from TRBV6-5 and TRBJ2-1; 9 nucleotides match TRBD2. The germline CDR1 and CDR2 sequences are MNHEY and SVGAGI. This CDR3 has 10 amino acids. The V and J ends lost 6 bases and 14 bases, in that order; junction bases with no gene match: 2. The CDR3 DNA sequence: TGTGCCAGCAGGGCTAGCGGGGAGTTCTTC. It yields the protein CASRASGEFF.

The rearrangement joins TRBV6-5 to TRBJ1-2; TRBD1 matches 8 bases. The CDR3 length is 13 residues. Germline-derived CDR1 and CDR2 are MNHEY and SVGAGI. J was trimmed by 2 bases and V by 6 bases; bases with no gene match: 2. DNA for the CDR3: TGTGCCAGCAGCAGGGACAGGAACTATGGCTACACCTTC. Its translation is CASSRDRNYGYTF.

The chain uses TRBV24-1 and TRBJ2-7; 9 nucleotides align to TRBD1. The CDR3 spans 12 residues. Germline CDR1 and CDR2: KGHDR and SFDVKD. V lost 7 bases, J lost 6 bases, and 3 bases stayed unmatched. The CDR3 nucleotides read TGTGCCACCAGCGGGACAGGGATCGAGCAGTACTTC. Its protein is CATSGTGIEQYF.

In its sample, this clone was seen a few times. This sequence joins TRBV7-2 and TRBJ2-3; TRBD1 matches at 11 bases. J lost 4 bases, V lost 1 base, and 1 base had no gene match. This CDR3 spans 15 amino acids. Germline CDR1 SGHTA, CDR2 FQGNSA. The CDR3 DNA reads as TGTGCCAGCAGCTTAGGGGGACAGGGGGCAGATACGCAGTATTTT. It encodes CASSLGGQGADTQYF.

The chain carries TRBV2 and TRBJ1-2; a possible D gene is TRBD1 (5 bases). Trimming shortened V by 1 base and J by 8 bases, and 14 bases separated the two germline ends. CDR1 is SNHLY and CDR2 is FYNNEI in the germline V gene. CDR3 length equals 14 residues. CDR3 region: CASSEGPRVDGYTF. The CDR3, as DNA: TGTGCCAGCAGTGAAGGGCCCAGGGTCGACGGCTACACCTTC.

The CDR3 DNA sequence: TGTGCCAGCACCCGACGCGGCACCGGGGAGCTGTTTTTT. Translating it yields CASTRRGTGELFF. This chain uses TRBV6-6 with TRBJ2-2; D ambiguous. V lost 7 bases to trimming and J lost 4 bases, with 10 bases between them. The V gene's germline CDR1 is MNHNY and CDR2 SVGAGI (reference sequence). This CDR3 spans 13 amino acids.

This clone was found a few times. The chain couples TRBV28 to TRBJ1-6; possible D gene TRBD1, 5 bases. Germline CDR1 reads MDHEN; CDR2 reads SYDVKM. The CDR3 has 13 residues. V was cut by 6 bases and J by 10 bases, with 13 bases left in between. The chain's CDR3 is CASRASGISPLHF. CDR3 in DNA: TGTGCCAGCAGGGCGTCAGGGATCTCACCCCTCCACTTT.

The rearrangement links TRBV6-5 to TRBJ2-5, with TRBD2 matching 14 bases. Germline V gives CDR1 MNHEY, CDR2 SVGAGI. V was clipped by 9 bases and J by 3 bases; unmatched bases: 3. This CDR3 comprises 14 residues. Written as DNA, the CDR3 is TGTGCCAGTAAGGGACTAGCGGGAGAAGAGACCCAGTACTTC. Translation: CASKGLAGEETQYF.